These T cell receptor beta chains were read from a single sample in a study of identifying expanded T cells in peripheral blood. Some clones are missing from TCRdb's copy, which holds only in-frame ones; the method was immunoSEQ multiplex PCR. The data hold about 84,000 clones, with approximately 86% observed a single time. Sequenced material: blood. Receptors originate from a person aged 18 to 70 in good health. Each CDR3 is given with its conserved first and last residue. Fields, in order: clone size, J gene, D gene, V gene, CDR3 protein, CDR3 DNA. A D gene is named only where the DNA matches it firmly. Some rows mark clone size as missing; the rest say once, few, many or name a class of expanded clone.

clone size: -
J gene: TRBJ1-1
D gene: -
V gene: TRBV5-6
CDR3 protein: CASLVGMNTEAFF
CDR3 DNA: TGTGCCAGCTTGGTAGGCATGAACACTGAAGCTTTCTTT

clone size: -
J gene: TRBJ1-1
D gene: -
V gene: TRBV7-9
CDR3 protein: CASSLSLNTEAFF
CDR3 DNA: TGTGCCAGCAGCTTATCTCTGAACACTGAAGCTTTCTTT

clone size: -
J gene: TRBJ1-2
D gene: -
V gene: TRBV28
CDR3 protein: CASSLTTEIVYGYTF
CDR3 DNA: TGTGCCAGCAGTTTAACCACAGAGATCGTCTATGGCTACACCTTC

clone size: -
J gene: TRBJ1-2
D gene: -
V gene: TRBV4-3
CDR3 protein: CASSQDPRVSYGYTF
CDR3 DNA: TGCGCCAGCAGCCAAGACCCCAGGGTTAGCTATGGCTACACCTTC

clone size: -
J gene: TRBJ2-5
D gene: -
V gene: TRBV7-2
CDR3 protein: CASSLVHSGGETQYF
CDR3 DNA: TGTGCCAGCAGCTTAGTGCATAGCGGTGGGGAGACCCAGTACTTC

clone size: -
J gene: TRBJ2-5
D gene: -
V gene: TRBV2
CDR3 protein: CASSSQVQETQYF
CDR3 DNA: TGTGCCAGCAGTTCACAGGTCCAAGAGACCCAGTACTTC

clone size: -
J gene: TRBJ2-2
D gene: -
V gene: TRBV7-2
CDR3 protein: CASNWGNTGELFF
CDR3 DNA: TGTGCCAGCAACTGGGGAAACACCGGGGAGCTGTTTTTT

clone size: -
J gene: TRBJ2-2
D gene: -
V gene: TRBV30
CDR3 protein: CAWSVLGVSGELFF
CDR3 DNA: TGTGCCTGGAGTGTCTTAGGGGTTTCGGGGGAGCTGTTTTTT

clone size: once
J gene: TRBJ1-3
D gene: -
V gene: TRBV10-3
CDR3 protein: CAISESGGVSLYF
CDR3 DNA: TGTGCCATCAGTGAGTCGGGCGGAGTTTCCCTCTATTTT

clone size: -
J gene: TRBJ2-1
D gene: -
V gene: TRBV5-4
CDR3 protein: CASSVRQANRVSSLTEQFF
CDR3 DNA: TGTGCCAGCAGCGTACGACAAGCCAACAGGGTGAGTTCGTTGACTGAGCAGTTCTTC

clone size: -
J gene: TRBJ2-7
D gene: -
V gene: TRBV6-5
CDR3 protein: CASSLVYEQYF
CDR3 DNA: TGTGCCAGCAGTTTGGTTTACGAGCAGTACTTC

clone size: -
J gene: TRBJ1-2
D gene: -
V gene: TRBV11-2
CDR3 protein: CASSLDPGGYTF
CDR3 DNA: TGTGCCAGCAGCTTAGATCCGGGCGGCTACACCTTC

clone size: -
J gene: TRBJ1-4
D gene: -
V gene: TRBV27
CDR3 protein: CASSSRRNEKLFF
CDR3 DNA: TGTGCCAGCAGTTCCCGACGGAATGAAAAACTGTTTTTT

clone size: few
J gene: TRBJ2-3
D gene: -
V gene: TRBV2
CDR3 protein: CASVAAALTDTQYF
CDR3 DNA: TGTGCCAGCGTAGCGGCGGCTCTCACAGATACGCAGTATTTT

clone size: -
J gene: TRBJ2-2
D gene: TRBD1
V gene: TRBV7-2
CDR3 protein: CASSLRDRVTGELFF
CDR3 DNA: TGTGCCAGCAGCTTACGTGACAGGGTCACCGGGGAGCTGTTTTTT

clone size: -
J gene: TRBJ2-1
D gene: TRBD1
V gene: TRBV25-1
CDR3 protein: CASSETGVGNNEQFF
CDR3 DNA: TGTGCCAGCAGTGAAACAGGGGTAGGAAACAATGAGCAGTTCTTC

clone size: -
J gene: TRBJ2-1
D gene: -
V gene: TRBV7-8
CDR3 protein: CASSYRGPSYNEQFF
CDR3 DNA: TGTGCCAGCAGCTATCGCGGTCCCTCCTACAATGAGCAGTTCTTC

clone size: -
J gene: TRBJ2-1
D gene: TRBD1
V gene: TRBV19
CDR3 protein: CASSTPDRGALYNEQFF
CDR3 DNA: TGTGCCAGTAGTACTCCCGACAGGGGAGCCCTATACAATGAGCAGTTCTTC

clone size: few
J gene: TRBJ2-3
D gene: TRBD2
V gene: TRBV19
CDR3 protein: CASSITPSGAADTQYF
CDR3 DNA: TGTGCCAGTAGTATTACGCCTAGCGGGGCAGCAGATACGCAGTATTTT

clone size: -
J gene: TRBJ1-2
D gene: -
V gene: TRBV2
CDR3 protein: CASSVWGKYGYTF
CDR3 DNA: TGTGCCAGCAGTGTCTGGGGGAAGTATGGCTACACCTTC

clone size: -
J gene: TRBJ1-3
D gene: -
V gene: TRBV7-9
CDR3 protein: CASSIGAAGNTIYF
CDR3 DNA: TGTGCCAGCAGCATAGGGGCTGCAGGAAACACCATATATTTT

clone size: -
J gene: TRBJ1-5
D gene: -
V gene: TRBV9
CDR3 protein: CASSEGTGWGQPQHF
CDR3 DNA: TGTGCCAGCAGCGAAGGGACGGGCTGGGGTCAGCCCCAGCATTTT

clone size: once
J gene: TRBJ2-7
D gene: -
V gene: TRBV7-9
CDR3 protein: CASGHRVHEQYF
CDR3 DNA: TGTGCCAGCGGACACAGGGTCCACGAGCAGTACTTC